This TCR beta chain emerged from a study of T-cell memory formation after mild COVID-19. V lost 5 bases and J lost 2, with 13 bases in between. The CDR3 has 14 amino acids. The germline CDR1 and CDR2 sequences are SGHTA and FQGNSA. In TCRdb, the 5' RACE reads were re-called with MiXCR into one record per CDR3 protein. Among about 470,000 distinct CDR3 sequences listed, about 20% were seen once. Sequencing was performed on PBMCs or a T cell subset sorted from them (not recorded which). The clonotype was recovered from an adult woman who had mild COVID-19 (a few samples of this study predate the infection). Cell type and time point are not known. The V gene is TRBV7-2, the J gene TRBJ2-7; the D is unclear. CDR3 DNA: TGTGCCAGCAGCCCTTCGACGGACCCCTACGAGCAGTACTTC. Protein: CASSPSTDPYEQYF. The whole variable domain, remainder taken from reference TRBV7-2 and TRBJ2-7, is GAGVSQSPSNKVTEKGKDVELRCDPISGHTALYWYRQSLGQGLEFLIYFQGNSAPDKSGLPSDRFSAERTGGSVSTLTIQRTQQEDSAVYLCASSPSTDPYEQYFGPGTRLTVT.